What follows are 9 T cell receptor beta chains derived from one specimen sequenced in a study of T cell changes during pregnancy in multiple sclerosis. Only in-frame clones appear in the TCRdb table, and some are missing; sequencing was by immunoSEQ multiplex PCR. The sample lists about 80,000 clones, 92% seen once, with 1.4% in the top ten. Sequencing used peripheral blood, obtained before pregnancy. These receptors were obtained from a female donor with multiple sclerosis, enrolled in a pregnancy study.

This chain uses TRBV29-1 with TRBJ2-7, with D possibly TRBD1 on 6 matching bases. The CDR3 is 13 amino acids. From germline, CDR1 is SQVTM and CDR2 ANQGSEA. Trimming removed 7 bases from V and 6 bases from J, with 19 bases in between. The CDR3: CSAEGQGKLEQYF. For the CDR3, the DNA is TGCAGCGCAGAGGGCCAGGGGAAGCTCGAGCAGTACTTC.

The J gene is TRBJ2-7, the V gene TRBV27; weak D call: TRBD2 (6 bases). The CDR3 has 15 amino acids. The V gene lost 5 bases and the J gene lost 0 bases, with 14 bases spanning the gap. Germline CDR1 MNHEY, CDR2 SMNVEV (reference sequence). The CDR3: CASSLAGRSSYEQYF. In nucleotides, the CDR3 is TGTGCCAGCAGTCTCGCGGGACGGAGCTCCTACGAGCAGTACTTC.

The rearrangement links TRBV6-4 to TRBJ1-2; D perhaps matches TRBD1 (6 bases). This CDR3 region has 14 residues. V lost 2 bases, J lost 4 bases, and 11 bases lay in between. The germline CDR1 and CDR2 sequences are MRHNA and SNTAGT. The DNA for the CDR3 is TGTGCCAGCAGTGACGGACAGTCCTCCTATGGCTACACCTTC. This translates into CASSDGQSSYGYTF.

The chain joins TRBV6-5 to TRBJ2-5, with D tentatively TRBD2 (5 bases). Germline values: CDR1 MNHEY, CDR2 SVGAGI. V lost 6 bases and J lost 4, with 18 bases in between. The CDR3 spans 15 residues. The DNA for the CDR3 is TGTGCCAGCAGCCAGGACCCTCTAGGGAGAGAGACCCAGTACTTC. Protein product: CASSQDPLGRETQYF.

In its sample, this clone was seen once. The chain uses TRBV4-1 and TRBJ2-1; D is possibly TRBD2 (6 bases). There are 13 residues in the CDR3. Germline CDR1 reads MGHRA; CDR2 reads YSYEKL. V was shortened by 0 bases and J by 8 bases, with 8 bases between the two germline ends. This CDR3 reads CASSQDSGDEQFF. The CDR3 bases are TGCGCCAGCAGCCAAGATTCGGGGGATGAGCAGTTCTTC.

V usage is TRBV7-9 and J usage is TRBJ2-2; 10 bases line up with TRBD1. V shed 4 bases, J shed 6 bases, and the junction held 5 bases outside the gene matches. This CDR3 has 15 residues. Germline V CDR1 and CDR2: SEHNR, FQNEAQ (reference sequence). The CDR3 nucleotides are TGTGCCAGCAGCTGGAGGACAGGGGGGGCCGGGGAGCTGTTTTTT. This sequence encodes CASSWRTGGAGELFF.

This clone was counted once. The chain recombines TRBV19 with TRBJ2-7, with no clear D. V was trimmed by 6 bases and J by 1 base, leaving 10 bases between them. Per germline, CDR1 LNHDA and CDR2 SQIVND (reference sequence). The CDR3 runs 13 residues. The CDR3 DNA follows: TGTGCCAGTAGGAGCAAGCCTTCCTACGAGCAGTACTTC. Its protein is CASRSKPSYEQYF.

The chain carries TRBV4-1 and TRBJ2-3; possibly TRBD2 for D (5 bases). The V gene's germline CDR1 is MGHRA and CDR2 YSYEKL. V lost 5 bases to trimming and J lost 1 base, with 10 bases between them. The CDR3 sequence is 14 residues long. The CDR3 DNA sequence: TGCGCCAGCAGCAGCTACGGGGGCACAGATACGCAGTATTTT. Protein sequence: CASSSYGGTDTQYF.

The V gene is TRBV13, the J gene TRBJ1-1; weak D call: TRBD1 (5 bases). This CDR3 comprises 13 residues. The ends were cut back, 8 bases at V and 6 bases at J, with 16 bases in the middle. Germline assignment: CDR1 PRHDT and CDR2 FYEKMQ (reference sequence). The chain's CDR3 is CASGVGEKPEAFF. For the CDR3, the DNA is TGTGCCAGCGGGGTAGGGGAAAAACCTGAAGCTTTCTTT.